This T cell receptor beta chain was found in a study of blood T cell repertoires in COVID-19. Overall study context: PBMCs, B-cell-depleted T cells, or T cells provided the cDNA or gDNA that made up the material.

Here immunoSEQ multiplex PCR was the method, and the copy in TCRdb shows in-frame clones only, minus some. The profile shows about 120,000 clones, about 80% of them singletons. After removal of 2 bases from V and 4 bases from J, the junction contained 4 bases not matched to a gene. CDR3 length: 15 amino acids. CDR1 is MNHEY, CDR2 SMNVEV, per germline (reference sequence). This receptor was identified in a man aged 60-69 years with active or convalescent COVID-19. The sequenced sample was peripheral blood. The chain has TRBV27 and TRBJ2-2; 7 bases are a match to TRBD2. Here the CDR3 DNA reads TGTGCCAGCAGTTTAATCGGGGGGACCACCGGGGAGCTGTTTTTT. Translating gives CASSLIGGTTGELFF.